The next 30 T cell receptor beta chains were all read from a single sample in a study of T cell changes during pregnancy in multiple sclerosis. TCRdb's copy holds only in-frame clones and misses some; the assay was immunoSEQ multiplex PCR. The sample shows about 77,000 clones, over 75% of them seen only once. The material sequenced was peripheral blood, taken before pregnancy. The origin of the receptors is a female donor with multiple sclerosis, enrolled in a pregnancy study.

The rearrangement uses TRBV4-3 and TRBJ2-2; TRBD2 is a possible D gene (7 bases). The V end lost 1 base, the J end lost 3 bases, and 15 bases lay between the germline ends. Germline lookup yields CDR1 LGHNA and CDR2 YSLEER. The length of the CDR3 is 17 residues. CDR3 loop: CASSQGWGGVDTGELFF. CDR3 nucleotides: TGCGCCAGCAGCCAAGGATGGGGGGGCGTCGACACCGGGGAGCTGTTTTTT.

This clone showed up just once. The CDR3 DNA follows: TGTGCCAGCAGTCTGGACAGCTCTGGGGCCAACGTCCTGACTTTC. It codes for CASSLDSSGANVLTF. The V call is TRBV6-4, the J call TRBJ2-6; perhaps TRBD1 as D (6 bases). From germline, CDR1 is MRHNA and CDR2 SNTAGT. Trimming removed 5 bases at V and 0 bases at J, with 8 bases between. CDR3 length equals 15 residues.

This chain connects TRBV4-2 to TRBJ1-2; D not certain. Germline loops: CDR1 LGHNA, CDR2 YNFKEQ. The CDR3 spans 11 residues. Trimming took 4 bases from V and 6 from J, leaving 6 bases between them. The CDR3 spells CASSRRDGYTF. The DNA for the CDR3 is TGTGCCAGCAGCCGCCGAGATGGCTACACCTTC.

This clone has just a few counts. The chain employs TRBV7-2 and TRBJ1-5; TRBD1 matches at 7 bases. In germline, CDR1 is SGHTA, CDR2 FQGNSA. After removal of 4 bases from V and 4 bases from J, the junction contained 1 base not matched to a gene. The CDR3 has 13 amino acids. The CDR3 nucleotides read TGTGCCAGCAGCTACAGGGGAAATCAGCCCCAGCATTTT. Translation gives CASSYRGNQPQHF. Supplemented by reference TRBV7-2 and TRBJ1-5, the full variable domain reads GAGVSQSPSNKVTEKGKDVELRCDPISGHTALYWYRQSLGQGLEFLIYFQGNSAPDKSGLPSDRFSAERTGGSVSTLTIQRTQQEDSAVYLCASSYRGNQPQHFGDGTRLSIL.

V gene TRBV2 combines with J gene TRBJ2-7; the match to TRBD1 covers 9 bases. Germline V gene data show CDR1 as SNHLY and CDR2 as FYNNEI. The V segment lost 6 bases and the J segment 5 bases; nucleotides outside the gene matches: 8. The CDR3 contains 14 residues. Written as DNA, the CDR3 is TGTGCCAGCAGACGTGGGACAGGGCGGGACGAGCAGTACTTC. Translation gives CASRRGTGRDEQYF.

The gene calls are TRBV6-4 and TRBJ2-2; a weak D match, TRBD2 (6 bases). The CDR3 sequence is 16 residues long. Trimming cost V 0 bases and J 4 bases, with 12 bases left between them. Germline V gene sequence: CDR1 MRHNA, CDR2 SNTAGT. The CDR3 reads CASSDSEGSSTGELFF. DNA for the CDR3: TGTGCCAGCAGTGACTCGGAGGGGAGTAGCACCGGGGAGCTGTTTTTT.

The chain is built from TRBV7-9 and TRBJ1-4; possible D gene TRBD1, 5 bases. Between the trimmed V and J ends, which lost 3 bases and 5 bases, there was a span of 19 bases. Germline CDR1 is SEHNR and CDR2 is FQNEAQ (reference sequence). The CDR3 runs to 17 residues. The CDR3 spells CASSFSSLRGENEKLFF. CDR3 sequence (DNA): TGTGCCAGCAGCTTCTCCTCGCTCCGGGGGGAGAATGAAAAACTGTTTTTT.

This clone has just one count. The chain joins TRBV13 to TRBJ2-2, with D maybe TRBD1 (5 bases). CDR1 and CDR2 (germline): PRHDT, FYEKMQ (reference sequence). CDR3 length equals 14 residues. Trimming shortened V by 5 bases and J by 4 bases, and 11 bases separated the two germline ends. CDR3 bases: TGTGCCAGCAGCCAAGGGGTCCTCACCGGGGAGCTGTTTTTT. Encoded protein: CASSQGVLTGELFF.

This clone was seen only once. V gene TRBV29-1 combines with J gene TRBJ1-1; the D gene is possibly TRBD1 (6 bases). Germline lookup yields CDR1 SQVTM and CDR2 ANQGSEA. The CDR3 spans 14 residues. CDR3 residues: CSSDRAEQFAEAFF. CDR3 sequence (DNA): TGCAGTTCGGACAGAGCTGAACAATTTGCTGAAGCTTTCTTT.

The CDR3 DNA sequence: TGTGCCAGCAGCTTATGGGGCCAGTACAATCAGCCCCAGCATTTT. Translated: CASSLWGQYNQPQHF. V and J are TRBV7-2 and TRBJ1-5; D might be TRBD1 (5 bases). This CDR3 contains 15 residues. Trimming took off 2 bases at V and 3 bases at J, with 11 bases between the two ends. The germline V gene encodes CDR1 SGHTA and CDR2 FQGNSA. The whole variable domain, remainder taken from reference TRBV7-2 and TRBJ1-5, is GAGVSQSPSNKVTEKGKDVELRCDPISGHTALYWYRQSLGQGLEFLIYFQGNSAPDKSGLPSDRFSAERTGGSVSTLTIQRTQQEDSAVYLCASSLWGQYNQPQHFGDGTRLSIL.

This clone appeared a few times. The chain employs TRBV7-8 and TRBJ2-7; weak D call: TRBD2 (5 bases). CDR3 length: 14 amino acids. Germline V gene sequence: CDR1 SGHVS, CDR2 FQNEAQ. V was trimmed by 3 bases and J by 0 bases, leaving 9 bases between them. The CDR3 loop reads CASSLRRYSYEQYF. CDR3 coding DNA: TGTGCCAGCAGCTTGAGGAGGTACTCCTACGAGCAGTACTTC.

CDR3 nucleotide sequence: TGTGCCAGCAGGCCCACACGGAACACTGAAGCTTTCTTT. This sequence encodes CASRPTRNTEAFF. V gene TRBV2 combines with J gene TRBJ1-1, with D hard to call. CDR3 length equals 13 residues. Looked up from germline, CDR1 is SNHLY and CDR2 is FYNNEI. Trimming left V 6 bases short and J 1 base short, with 9 bases between.

This clone was counted once. The chain joins TRBV30 to TRBJ2-2, with a weak D call TRBD2 (6 bases). CDR1 is GTSNPN and CDR2 is SVGIG in the germline V gene (reference sequence). The V gene lost 2 bases and the J gene lost 6 bases, with 22 bases spanning the gap. The CDR3 is 17 residues long. As DNA, the CDR3 is TGTGCCTGGAGTTATCCGGGACTCATGAAGGGGTCCGGGGAGCTGTTTTTT. Encoded protein: CAWSYPGLMKGSGELFF.

The gene calls are TRBV7-2 and TRBJ2-3; 10 positions match TRBD2. CDR1 SGHTA and CDR2 FQGNSA come from the germline V gene. The CDR3 sequence is 17 residues long. J gave up 4 bases and V 5 bases, and 12 bases lay outside the gene matches. The CDR3 nucleotides are TGTGCCAGCAGCCCCCTTTATAGCGGGGGGAAGCCAGATACGCAGTATTTT. Protein: CASSPLYSGGKPDTQYF.

This clone appeared once. The gene calls are TRBV5-4 and TRBJ1-4; D remains unclear. Germline V gene sequence: CDR1 SGHNT, CDR2 YYREEE (reference sequence). The CDR3 sequence is 13 residues long. V lost 4 bases and J 4 bases, leaving 8 bases between the germline ends. In DNA, the CDR3 is TGTGCCAGCAGCGGGCAGAATAATGAAAAACTGTTTTTT. Amino acid sequence: CASSGQNNEKLFF.

The chain combines TRBV5-1 with TRBJ2-2; no clear D gene. The CDR3 extends over 14 amino acids. Germline CDR1 SGHRS, CDR2 YFSETQ. Between the trimmed V and J ends, which lost 1 base and 1 base, there was a span of 5 bases. The chain's CDR3 is CASSLTQNTGELFF. CDR3 bases: TGCGCCAGCAGCTTGACACAGAACACCGGGGAGCTGTTTTTT.

The J gene is TRBJ1-2, the V gene TRBV30, with D possibly TRBD1 on 5 matching bases. V lost 4 bases to trimming and J lost 0 bases, with 9 bases between them. Germline values: CDR1 GTSNPN, CDR2 SVGIG (reference sequence). There are 13 residues in the CDR3. The DNA of the CDR3 is TGTGCCTGGATGAAGGGGACTAACTATGGCTACACCTTC. It encodes CAWMKGTNYGYTF.

The chain uses TRBV9 and TRBJ1-5; tentative D call: TRBD1 (5 bases). The CDR3 is 14 amino acids. With 0 bases removed from V and 7 bases from J, the gap between germline ends came to 11 bases. In germline, CDR1 is SGDLS, CDR2 YYNGEE. The CDR3: CASSVGGGLQPQHF. CDR3 sequence (DNA): TGTGCCAGCAGCGTAGGGGGGGGGTTACAGCCCCAGCATTTT.

This clone is a singleton in its sample. The rearrangement joins TRBV28 to TRBJ2-7; 12 nucleotides agree with TRBD2. V lost 5 bases and J lost 3; bases outside the gene matches: 5. The CDR3 is made up of 15 amino acids. Per germline, CDR1 MDHEN and CDR2 SYDVKM. The CDR3 region is CASSPTSGGIYEQYF. The CDR3 DNA sequence: TGTGCCAGCAGTCCAACTAGCGGGGGGATCTACGAGCAGTACTTC. Using reference TRBV28 and TRBJ2-7 for the parts outside the CDR3, the full variable domain is DVKVTQSSRYLVKRTGEKVFLECVQDMDHENMFWYRQDPGLGLRLIYFSYDVKMKEKGDIPEGYSVSREKKERFSLILESASTNQTSMYLCASSPTSGGIYEQYFGPGTRLTVT.

V is TRBV2 and J is TRBJ1-6; TRBD1 is a possible D gene (6 bases). Looked up from germline, CDR1 is SNHLY and CDR2 is FYNNEI. Trimming cost V 5 bases and J 9 bases, with 20 bases left between them. The CDR3 covers 16 residues. The CDR3 sequence is CASSPQTGLVGSPLHF. CDR3 nucleotide sequence: TGTGCCAGCAGTCCCCAAACAGGGTTGGTCGGTTCACCCCTCCACTTT.

V is TRBV5-1 and J is TRBJ2-2, with a weak D call TRBD2 (7 bases). Trimming pared 3 bases from V and 6 bases from J, leaving 18 bases between. This CDR3 spans 16 amino acids. CDR1 and CDR2 (germline): SGHRS, YFSETQ. Written as DNA, the CDR3 is TGCGCCAGCAGCTCCGAGGGGGGGCGCCTGGCCGGGGAGCTGTTTTTT. Encoded protein: CASSSEGGRLAGELFF.

The J gene is TRBJ1-1, the V gene TRBV2; TRBD1 matches at 7 bases. In germline, CDR1 is SNHLY, CDR2 FYNNEI. The length of the CDR3 is 11 residues. V was pared by 7 bases and J by 7 bases, with 3 bases of the junction left unmatched. The CDR3: CASTSGGEAFF. CDR3 DNA sequence: TGTGCCAGCACCTCAGGGGGTGAAGCTTTCTTT. Variable domain in full (rest from reference TRBV2 and TRBJ1-1): EPEVTQTPSHQVTQMGQEVILRCVPISNHLYFYWYRQILGQKVEFLVSFYNNEISEKSEIFDDQFSVERPDGSNFTLKIRSTKLEDSAMYFCASTSGGEAFFGQGTRLTVV.

The rearrangement uses TRBV30 and TRBJ1-3; no reliable D call. Trimming cost V 2 bases and J 0 bases, with 8 bases left between them. The CDR3 consists of 14 residues. Germline V lookup: CDR1 GTSNPN, CDR2 SVGIG (reference sequence). CDR3 DNA: TGTGCCTGGAGTCCCGGGGTCTCTGGAAACACCATATATTTT. Protein: CAWSPGVSGNTIYF.

V usage is TRBV18 and J usage is TRBJ1-4; 8 bases are shared with TRBD1. Germline V gene sequence: CDR1 KGHSH, CDR2 LQKENI. The CDR3 contains 15 residues. After removal of 0 bases from V and 7 bases from J, the junction contained 4 bases not matched to a gene. CDR3 protein: CASSPPSTGGEKLFF. In DNA form, the CDR3 reads TGTGCCAGCTCACCACCGTCTACAGGGGGTGAAAAACTGTTTTTT. Using reference TRBV18 and TRBJ1-4 for the parts outside the CDR3, the full variable domain is NAGVMQNPRHLVRRRGQEARLRCSPMKGHSHVYWYRQLPEEGLKFMVYLQKENIIDESGMPKERFSAEFPKEGPSILRIQQVVRGDSAAYFCASSPPSTGGEKLFFGSGTQLSVL.

V is TRBV4-3 and J is TRBJ1-4; tentative D call: TRBD1 (6 bases). The length of the CDR3 is 15 residues. V lost 0 bases to trimming and J lost 7 bases, with 12 bases between them. Germline values: CDR1 LGHNA, CDR2 YSLEER. In nucleotides, the CDR3 is TGCGCCAGCAGCCAAGATTGGGGGCAGGGTGAAAAACTGTTTTTT. It is translated as CASSQDWGQGEKLFF.

In this sample, this clone is medium-sized. This chain connects TRBV5-8 to TRBJ1-5, with TRBD1 matching 8 bases. Germline CDR1 is SGHTS and CDR2 is YDEGEE. CDR3 length: 14 amino acids. V lost 6 bases and J lost 6; bases outside the gene matches: 8. The CDR3 loop reads CASTWTGILQPQHF. The CDR3 coding sequence is TGTGCCAGCACCTGGACAGGGATTCTTCAGCCCCAGCATTTT.

The rearrangement joins TRBV5-1 to TRBJ2-1, with unresolved D. The germline gives CDR1 SGHRS, CDR2 YFSETQ. The CDR3 runs to 16 residues. V lost 5 bases to trimming and J lost 0 bases, with 15 bases between them. The CDR3 sequence: CASRPTTPASYNEQFF. DNA of the CDR3: TGCGCCAGCAGGCCTACGACTCCGGCCTCCTACAATGAGCAGTTCTTC. The whole variable domain, remainder taken from reference TRBV5-1 and TRBJ2-1, is KAGVTQTPRYLIKTRGQQVTLSCSPISGHRSVSWYQQTPGQGLQFLFEYFSETQRNKGNFPGRFSGRQFSNSRSEMNVSTLELGDSALYLCASRPTTPASYNEQFFGPGTRLTVL.

V usage is TRBV4-3 and J usage is TRBJ1-1; D might be TRBD1 (6 bases). Germline V gene sequence: CDR1 LGHNA, CDR2 YSLEER. The CDR3 spans 14 residues. The germline V and J ends were trimmed by 4 bases and 4 bases, with 13 bases remaining between them. CDR3 nucleotides: TGCGCCAGCAGCCTTTTCAGCAGGGGCACTGAAGCTTTCTTT. Translated: CASSLFSRGTEAFF.

This chain joins TRBV4-3 and TRBJ2-3; D is ambiguous. Between the trimmed V and J ends, which lost 0 bases and 1 base, there was a span of 8 bases. The CDR3 contains 15 residues. Germline V CDR1 and CDR2: LGHNA, YSLEER. CDR3 sequence: CASSQDELGTDTQYF. The CDR3 DNA sequence: TGCGCCAGCAGCCAAGACGAGCTCGGCACAGATACGCAGTATTTT.

This chain joins TRBV7-8 and TRBJ1-1, with 8 bases matching TRBD1. CDR1 is SGHVS, CDR2 FQNEAQ, per germline. V dropped 4 bases and J dropped 5; count of bases not matched to a gene: 9. The CDR3 is 15 amino acids. This CDR3 reads CASSSDRVGGTEAFF. In DNA form, the CDR3 reads TGTGCCAGCAGCTCGGACAGGGTTGGAGGGACTGAAGCTTTCTTT.